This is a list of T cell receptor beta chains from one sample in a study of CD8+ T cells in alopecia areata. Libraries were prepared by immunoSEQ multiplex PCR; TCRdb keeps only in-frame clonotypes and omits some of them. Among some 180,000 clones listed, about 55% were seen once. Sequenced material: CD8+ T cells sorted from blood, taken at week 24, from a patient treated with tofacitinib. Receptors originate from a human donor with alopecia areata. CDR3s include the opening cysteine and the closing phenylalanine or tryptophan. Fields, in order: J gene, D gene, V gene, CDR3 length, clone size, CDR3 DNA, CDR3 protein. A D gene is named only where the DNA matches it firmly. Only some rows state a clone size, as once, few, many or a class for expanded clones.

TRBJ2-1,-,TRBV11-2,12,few,TGTGCCAGCAGCAGGGAAGGGTTTCGTCAGTTCTTC,CASSREGFRQFF
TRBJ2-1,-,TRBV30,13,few,TGTGCCCAGGGGCGAAGCTCCTACAATGAGCAGTTCTTC,CAQGRSSYNEQFF
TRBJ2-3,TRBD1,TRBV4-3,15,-,TGCGCCAGCAGCCAAGCCCGACAGGGGATCGGTACGCAGTATTTT,CASSQARQGIGTQYF
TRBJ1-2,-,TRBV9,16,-,TGTGCCAGCAGCGTAGGGCGTTCGAACAGTAACTATGGCTACACCTTC,CASSVGRSNSNYGYTF
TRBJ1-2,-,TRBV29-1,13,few,TGCAGCGTTGAAATGCGGGCAGCTTATGGCTACACCTTC,CSVEMRAAYGYTF
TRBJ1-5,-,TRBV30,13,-,TGTGCCTGGAGTACAGCAGGGGATCAGCCCCAGCATTTT,CAWSTAGDQPQHF
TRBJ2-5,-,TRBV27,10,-,TGTGCCAGCAGTAATGGGACCCAGTACTTC,CASSNGTQYF
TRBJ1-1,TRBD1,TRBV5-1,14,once,TGCGCCAGCAGCTTGACAGGGGAGAACACTGAAGCTTTCTTT,CASSLTGENTEAFF
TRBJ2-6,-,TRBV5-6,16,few,TGTGCCAGCAGCCCTCAGGGGCAGGGTGGGGCCAACGTCCTGACTTTC,CASSPQGQGGANVLTF
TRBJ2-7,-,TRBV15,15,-,TGTGCCACCAGCTTCCTTGGGGAGGGGGTGGACGAGCAGTACTTC,CATSFLGEGVDEQYF
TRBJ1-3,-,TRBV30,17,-,TGTGCCTGGAGTTTACCGCCCCCGGGAAGCTCTGGAAACACCATATATTTT,CAWSLPPPGSSGNTIYF
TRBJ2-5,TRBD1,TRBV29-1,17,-,TGCAGCGTTGAAGAAACAGGGGCGATAATGTACCAAGAGACCCAGTACTTC,CSVEETGAIMYQETQYF
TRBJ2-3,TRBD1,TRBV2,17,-,TGTGCCAGCAGTGTGGTGCACAGGGGGCGCCTCACAGATACGCAGTATTTT,CASSVVHRGRLTDTQYF
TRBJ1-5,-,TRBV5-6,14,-,TGTGCCAGCAGCTTGGGGGCAGGAGGACAGCCCCAGCATTTT,CASSLGAGGQPQHF
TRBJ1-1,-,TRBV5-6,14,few,TGTGCCAGCAGCTTGGGACCTATGAACACTGAAGCTTTCTTT,CASSLGPMNTEAFF
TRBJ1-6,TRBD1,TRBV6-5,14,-,TGTGCCAGCAGTTCCGGGACAGAGTCTTCACCCCTCCACTTT,CASSSGTESSPLHF
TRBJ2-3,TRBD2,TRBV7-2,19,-,TGTGCCAGCAGCTTATCGGGGACTAGCGGGGTCCTCGCCACAGATACGCAGTATTTT,CASSLSGTSGVLATDTQYF
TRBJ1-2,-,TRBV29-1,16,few,TGCAGCGTTGAAGCCTCGATGAGTTTGGGGGACTATGGCTACACCTTC,CSVEASMSLGDYGYTF
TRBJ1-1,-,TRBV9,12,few,TGTGCCAGCAGCCACGTGGGGCGGGAAGCTTTCTTT,CASSHVGREAFF
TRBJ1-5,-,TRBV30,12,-,TGTGCCTGGAGTTTGCCAAATCAGCCCCAGCATTTT,CAWSLPNQPQHF
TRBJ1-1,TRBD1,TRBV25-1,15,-,TGTGCCAGCAGGGCTGGACGACAGGGCTACACTGAAGCTTTCTTT,CASRAGRQGYTEAFF
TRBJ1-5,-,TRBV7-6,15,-,TGTGCCAGCAGCTTAGGGGGCAGGGTCAATCAGCCCCAGCATTTT,CASSLGGRVNQPQHF
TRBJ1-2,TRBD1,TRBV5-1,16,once,TGCGCCAGCAGCTACTACCGGACAGGAGCTTTTTATGGCTACACCTTC,CASSYYRTGAFYGYTF
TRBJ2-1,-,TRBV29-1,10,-,TGCAGCGCAAGGGGGGCAGAGCAGTTCTTC,CSARGAEQFF
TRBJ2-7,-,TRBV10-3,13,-,TGTGCCATCACCTCGACCGATTCCTACGAGCAGTACTTC,CAITSTDSYEQYF
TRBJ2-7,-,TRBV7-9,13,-,TGTGCCAGCAGTCCCGGGACTTCCTACGAGCAGTACTTC,CASSPGTSYEQYF
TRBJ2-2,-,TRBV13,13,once,TGTGCCAGCAGTCGAGCCGACACCGGGGAGCTGTTTTTT,CASSRADTGELFF
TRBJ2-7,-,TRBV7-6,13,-,TGTGCCAGCAGCTTAGCGGCAGGGGACGAGCAGTACTTC,CASSLAAGDEQYF
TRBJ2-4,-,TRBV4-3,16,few,TGCGCCAGCAGCCAACAGGGAGAGGGAGTCGAAAACATTCAGTACTTC,CASSQQGEGVENIQYF
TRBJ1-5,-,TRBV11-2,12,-,TGTGCCAGCAGCTCCCTGAATCAGCCCCAGCATTTT,CASSSLNQPQHF
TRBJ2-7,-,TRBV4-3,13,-,TGCGCCAGCAGCCAAGGTCTCGAGTACGAGCAGTACTTC,CASSQGLEYEQYF
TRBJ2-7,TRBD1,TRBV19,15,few,TGTGCCAGCCGGCCTCGGACAGGGACATCGGTCGAGCAGTACTTC,CASRPRTGTSVEQYF
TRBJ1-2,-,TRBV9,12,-,TGTGCCAGCGGAGGGGTATATATGGGCTACACCTTC,CASGGVYMGYTF
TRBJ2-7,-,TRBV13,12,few,TGTGCCAGCAGCTTTGGAGGGAGGGAGCAGTACTTC,CASSFGGREQYF
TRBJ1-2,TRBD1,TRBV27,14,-,TGTGCCAGCAGTGGAGGGGGCGTAAACTATGGCTACACCTTC,CASSGGGVNYGYTF
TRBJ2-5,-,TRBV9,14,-,TGTGCCAGCAGCGGACACAGGGATCAAGAGACCCAGTACTTC,CASSGHRDQETQYF
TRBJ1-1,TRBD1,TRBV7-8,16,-,TGTGCCAGCAGCTTAGGGGCAGGGGGCTGGAACACTGAAGCTTTCTTT,CASSLGAGGWNTEAFF
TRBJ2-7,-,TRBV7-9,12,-,TGTGCCAGCAGCTTATCCCCCTACGAGCAGTACTTC,CASSLSPYEQYF
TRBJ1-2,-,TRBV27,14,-,TGTGCCAGCAGCGTTTTGGGGGCTGGCTATGGCTACACCTTC,CASSVLGAGYGYTF
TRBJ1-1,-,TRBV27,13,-,TGTGCCAGCAGACAGGGTGGGAACACTGAAGCTTTCTTT,CASRQGGNTEAFF